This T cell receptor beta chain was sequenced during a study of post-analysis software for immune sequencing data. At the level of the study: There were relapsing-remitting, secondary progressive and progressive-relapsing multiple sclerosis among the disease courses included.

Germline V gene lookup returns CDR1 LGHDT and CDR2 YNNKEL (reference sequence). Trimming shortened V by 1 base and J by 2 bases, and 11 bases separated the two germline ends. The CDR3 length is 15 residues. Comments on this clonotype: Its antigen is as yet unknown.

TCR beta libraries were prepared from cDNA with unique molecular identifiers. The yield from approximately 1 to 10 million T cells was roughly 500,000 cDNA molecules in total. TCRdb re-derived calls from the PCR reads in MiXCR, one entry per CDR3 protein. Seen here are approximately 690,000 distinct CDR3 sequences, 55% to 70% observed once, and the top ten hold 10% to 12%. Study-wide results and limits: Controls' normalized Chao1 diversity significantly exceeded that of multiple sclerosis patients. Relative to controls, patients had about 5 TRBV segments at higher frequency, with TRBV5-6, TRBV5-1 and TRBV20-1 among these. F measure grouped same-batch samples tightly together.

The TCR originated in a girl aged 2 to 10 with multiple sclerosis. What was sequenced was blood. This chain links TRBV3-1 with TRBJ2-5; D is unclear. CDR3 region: CASSQGRGRQETQYF. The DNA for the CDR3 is TGTGCCAGCAGCCAAGGAAGAGGCAGACAAGAGACCCAGTACTTC.